The rows below give T cell receptor beta chains drawn from one sample of a study of identical twins. MiXCR, applied by TCRdb to the 5' RACE reads, yields one record per CDR3 protein. The table includes around 220,000 distinct CDR3 sequences, 10% to 13% detected once. Sequenced material: memory T cells sorted from blood. These receptors were obtained from a man in his fifties in good health. CDR3s include the opening cysteine and the closing phenylalanine or tryptophan. The D gene is left open where the match is weak. Clone size is given for some rows only: seen once, a few or many times, or a class if the clone is expanded.

J gene: TRBJ2-7; V gene: TRBV20-1; CDR3 length: 16; clone size: NA; D gene: NA; CDR3 protein: CSARDRDGTQLYEQYF; CDR3 DNA: TGCAGTGCTAGAGACCGGGACGGAACTCAACTCTACGAGCAGTACTTC
J gene: TRBJ1-1; V gene: TRBV10-1; CDR3 length: 13; clone size: NA; D gene: NA; CDR3 protein: CATRQDMNTEAFF; CDR3 DNA: TGCGCCACGCGACAGGACATGAACACTGAAGCTTTCTTT
J gene: TRBJ2-5; V gene: TRBV6-1; CDR3 length: 14; clone size: few; D gene: NA; CDR3 protein: CASSLGGPHETQYF; CDR3 DNA: TGTGCCAGCAGCCTGGGGGGGCCTCATGAGACCCAGTACTTC
J gene: TRBJ2-2; V gene: TRBV5-1; CDR3 length: 14; clone size: many; D gene: NA; CDR3 protein: CASRIGENTGELFF; CDR3 DNA: TGCGCCAGCAGGATAGGGGAGAACACCGGGGAGCTGTTTTTT
J gene: TRBJ1-6; V gene: TRBV6-1; CDR3 length: 13; clone size: NA; D gene: NA; CDR3 protein: CASSEFMDSPLHF; CDR3 DNA: TGTGCCAGCAGTGAATTTATGGATTCACCCCTCCACTTT
J gene: TRBJ2-1; V gene: TRBV28; CDR3 length: 12; clone size: few; D gene: NA; CDR3 protein: CASSNPGYNSFF; CDR3 DNA: TGTGCCAGCAGCAATCCTGGGTATAACTCGTTCTTC
J gene: TRBJ2-7; V gene: TRBV4-2; CDR3 length: 15; clone size: few; D gene: TRBD1; CDR3 protein: CASSQEAGGSYEQYF; CDR3 DNA: TGTGCCAGCAGCCAAGAAGCAGGGGGCTCCTACGAGCAGTACTTC
J gene: TRBJ2-7; V gene: TRBV14; CDR3 length: 24; clone size: NA; D gene: NA; CDR3 protein: CASSHKIPKMRLGAGLRDLYEQYF; CDR3 DNA: TGTGCCAGCAGCCACAAGATACCCAAGATGCGGTTAGGGGCAGGGCTCCGGGATTTATACGAGCAGTACTTC
J gene: TRBJ2-4; V gene: TRBV20-1; CDR3 length: 15; clone size: few; D gene: NA; CDR3 protein: CSAQIGLIAKNIQYF; CDR3 DNA: TGCAGTGCTCAAATAGGACTAATAGCCAAAAACATTCAGTACTTC
J gene: TRBJ2-7; V gene: TRBV6-2/TRBV6-3; CDR3 length: 16; clone size: few; D gene: NA; CDR3 protein: CASSYSIRDAYYEQYF; CDR3 DNA: TGTGCCAGCAGTTACTCGATTCGGGACGCCTACTACGAGCAGTACTTC
J gene: TRBJ2-3; V gene: TRBV9; CDR3 length: 19; clone size: NA; D gene: TRBD2; CDR3 protein: CASSASTSGGFYGTDTQYF; CDR3 DNA: TGTGCCAGCAGCGCATCGACTAGCGGGGGGTTTTATGGCACAGATACGCAGTATTTT
J gene: TRBJ2-3; V gene: TRBV11-2; CDR3 length: 14; clone size: NA; D gene: TRBD1; CDR3 protein: CASSTDRAQDTQYF; CDR3 DNA: TGTGCCAGCAGCACGGACAGGGCTCAAGATACGCAGTATTTT
J gene: TRBJ2-3; V gene: TRBV7-6; CDR3 length: 12; clone size: NA; D gene: NA; CDR3 protein: CASSPPLGTQYF; CDR3 DNA: TGTGCCAGCAGCCCACCCCTGGGTACGCAGTATTTT
J gene: TRBJ1-1; V gene: TRBV15; CDR3 length: 14; clone size: few; D gene: NA; CDR3 protein: CATSRDPGVTEAFF; CDR3 DNA: TGTGCCACCAGCAGAGATCCAGGGGTTACTGAAGCTTTCTTT
J gene: TRBJ2-1; V gene: TRBV20-1; CDR3 length: 16; clone size: NA; D gene: TRBD2; CDR3 protein: CSAHPAGGGNMNEQFF; CDR3 DNA: TGCAGTGCTCACCCCGCGGGCGGGGGGAATATGAATGAGCAGTTCTTC
J gene: TRBJ1-1; V gene: TRBV18; CDR3 length: 16; clone size: NA; D gene: TRBD1; CDR3 protein: CASSPLQGVGHTEAFF; CDR3 DNA: TGTGCCAGCTCACCTTTACAGGGGGTTGGTCACACTGAAGCTTTCTTT
J gene: TRBJ1-4; V gene: TRBV12-3/TRBV12-4; CDR3 length: 15; clone size: NA; D gene: TRBD1; CDR3 protein: CASSPGTGYNEKLFF; CDR3 DNA: TGTGCCAGCAGTCCCGGGACAGGTTATAATGAAAAACTGTTTTTT
J gene: TRBJ1-4; V gene: TRBV20-1; CDR3 length: 13; clone size: NA; D gene: NA; CDR3 protein: CSAGGRGHEKLFF; CDR3 DNA: TGCAGTGCGGGCGGACGGGGTCATGAAAAACTGTTTTTT
J gene: TRBJ1-4; V gene: TRBV27; CDR3 length: 14; clone size: many; D gene: NA; CDR3 protein: CASSLSRGTEKLFF; CDR3 DNA: TGTGCCAGCAGTTTATCTCGCGGAACTGAAAAACTGTTTTTT
J gene: TRBJ1-2; V gene: TRBV5-5; CDR3 length: 16; clone size: many; D gene: TRBD1; CDR3 protein: CASSPISGGAFYGYTF; CDR3 DNA: TGTGCCAGCAGCCCCATATCAGGGGGCGCCTTCTATGGCTACACCTTC
J gene: TRBJ2-1; V gene: TRBV20-1; CDR3 length: 13; clone size: few; D gene: TRBD1; CDR3 protein: CSAREGQTNEQFF; CDR3 DNA: TGCAGTGCTAGAGAGGGACAGACTAATGAGCAGTTCTTC
J gene: TRBJ2-6; V gene: TRBV13; CDR3 length: 13; clone size: NA; D gene: NA; CDR3 protein: CASTRTGANVLTF; CDR3 DNA: TGTGCCAGCACCCGGACCGGGGCCAACGTCCTGACTTTC
J gene: TRBJ2-5; V gene: TRBV5-6; CDR3 length: 13; clone size: many; D gene: NA; CDR3 protein: CASSLGAQETQYF; CDR3 DNA: TGTGCCAGCAGCCTCGGGGCACAAGAGACCCAGTACTTC
J gene: TRBJ1-6; V gene: TRBV12-3/TRBV12-4; CDR3 length: 14; clone size: many; D gene: NA; CDR3 protein: CASTTGTHNSPLHF; CDR3 DNA: TGTGCCAGCACAACCGGGACCCATAATTCACCCCTCCACTTT
J gene: TRBJ2-3; V gene: TRBV7-2; CDR3 length: 14; clone size: NA; D gene: NA; CDR3 protein: CASSFNRRRDTQYF; CDR3 DNA: TGTGCCAGCAGCTTTAACAGGAGGAGAGATACGCAGTATTTT
J gene: TRBJ2-3; V gene: TRBV4-3; CDR3 length: 15; clone size: few; D gene: NA; CDR3 protein: CASSQDLGSTDTQYF; CDR3 DNA: TGCGCCAGCAGCCAAGATCTGGGCAGCACAGATACGCAGTATTTT
J gene: TRBJ2-1; V gene: TRBV4-2; CDR3 length: 15; clone size: once; D gene: NA; CDR3 protein: CASSQDKRGYNEQFF; CDR3 DNA: TGTGCCAGCAGCCAAGATAAACGGGGCTACAATGAGCAGTTCTTC
J gene: TRBJ2-1; V gene: TRBV2; CDR3 length: 17; clone size: NA; D gene: TRBD1; CDR3 protein: CASSEGEWDRIYNEQFF; CDR3 DNA: TGTGCCAGCAGTGAAGGGGAGTGGGACAGGATCTACAATGAGCAGTTCTTC
J gene: TRBJ1-4; V gene: TRBV12-3/TRBV12-4; CDR3 length: 13; clone size: many; D gene: NA; CDR3 protein: CASRGAGEEKLFF; CDR3 DNA: TGTGCCAGCAGGGGGGCTGGCGAAGAAAAACTGTTTTTT
J gene: TRBJ1-1; V gene: TRBV27; CDR3 length: 14; clone size: NA; D gene: NA; CDR3 protein: CASSSDTMNTEAFF; CDR3 DNA: TGTGCCAGCAGCTCTGACACTATGAACACTGAAGCTTTCTTT
J gene: TRBJ1-5; V gene: TRBV20-1; CDR3 length: 14; clone size: medium-sized; D gene: TRBD1; CDR3 protein: CSAKTTGGFQPQHF; CDR3 DNA: TGCAGTGCAAAAACGACAGGGGGCTTTCAGCCCCAGCATTTT
J gene: TRBJ1-2; V gene: TRBV11-1; CDR3 length: 13; clone size: NA; D gene: NA; CDR3 protein: CASSSSSVYGYTF; CDR3 DNA: TGTGCCAGCAGCAGCAGTTCCGTCTATGGCTACACCTTC
J gene: TRBJ2-7; V gene: TRBV5-1; CDR3 length: 14; clone size: NA; D gene: TRBD2; CDR3 protein: CASTAGGSVHEQYF; CDR3 DNA: TGCGCCAGCACGGCGGGAGGTTCGGTCCACGAGCAGTACTTC
J gene: TRBJ2-5; V gene: TRBV5-1; CDR3 length: 16; clone size: NA; D gene: NA; CDR3 protein: CASSFSLGARGETQYF; CDR3 DNA: TGCGCCAGCAGCTTTTCCTTAGGTGCGCGTGGAGAGACCCAGTACTTC
J gene: TRBJ2-5; V gene: TRBV6-1; CDR3 length: 15; clone size: few; D gene: TRBD2; CDR3 protein: CASSKPTSGTETQYF; CDR3 DNA: TGTGCCAGCAGTAAGCCGACTAGCGGAACGGAGACCCAGTACTTC
J gene: TRBJ2-5; V gene: TRBV29-1; CDR3 length: 12; clone size: NA; D gene: NA; CDR3 protein: CSVSRIGETQYF; CDR3 DNA: TGCAGCGTTTCCCGGATTGGAGAGACCCAGTACTTC
J gene: TRBJ1-6; V gene: TRBV12-3/TRBV12-4; CDR3 length: 14; clone size: many; D gene: NA; CDR3 protein: CASCLDTRNSPLHF; CDR3 DNA: TGTGCCAGCTGTTTGGACACTCGAAATTCACCCCTCCACTTT
J gene: TRBJ1-2; V gene: TRBV3-1; CDR3 length: 11; clone size: many; D gene: NA; CDR3 protein: CASSHYYGYTF; CDR3 DNA: TGTGCCAGCAGCCATTACTATGGCTACACCTTC
J gene: TRBJ2-3; V gene: TRBV20-1; CDR3 length: 13; clone size: many; D gene: NA; CDR3 protein: CSARERDTDTQYF; CDR3 DNA: TGCAGTGCTAGAGAGAGGGACACAGATACGCAGTATTTT
J gene: TRBJ2-6; V gene: TRBV19; CDR3 length: 14; clone size: few; D gene: NA; CDR3 protein: CASSDHREANVLTF; CDR3 DNA: TGTGCCAGTAGTGACCACAGGGAGGCCAACGTCCTGACTTTC
J gene: TRBJ1-6; V gene: TRBV7-8; CDR3 length: 15; clone size: many; D gene: TRBD1; CDR3 protein: CASSLGRTGDSPLHF; CDR3 DNA: TGTGCCAGCAGCTTAGGCAGGACAGGGGATTCACCCCTCCACTTT
J gene: TRBJ2-5; V gene: TRBV7-2; CDR3 length: 15; clone size: NA; D gene: TRBD2; CDR3 protein: CASSLTLAGAKTQYF; CDR3 DNA: TGTGCCAGCAGCTTAACGCTAGCGGGGGCTAAGACCCAGTACTTC
J gene: TRBJ1-6; V gene: TRBV6-2/TRBV6-3; CDR3 length: 13; clone size: NA; D gene: NA; CDR3 protein: CASRSDRNSPLHF; CDR3 DNA: TGTGCCAGCAGGTCTGACAGGAATTCACCCCTCCACTTT
J gene: TRBJ1-6; V gene: TRBV6-1; CDR3 length: 15; clone size: few; D gene: NA; CDR3 protein: CASSRSGRYNSPLHF; CDR3 DNA: TGTGCCAGCAGCCGCTCCGGCCGATATAATTCACCCCTCCACTTT
J gene: TRBJ1-5; V gene: TRBV20-1; CDR3 length: 15; clone size: many; D gene: NA; CDR3 protein: CSARVAGGGTQPQHF; CDR3 DNA: TGCAGTGCTAGAGTAGCCGGGGGCGGAACTCAGCCCCAGCATTTT
J gene: TRBJ1-1; V gene: TRBV4-2; CDR3 length: 15; clone size: many; D gene: NA; CDR3 protein: CASSKQHGGNTEAFF; CDR3 DNA: TGTGCCAGCAGCAAGCAACACGGAGGAAACACTGAAGCTTTCTTT
J gene: TRBJ1-2; V gene: TRBV3-1; CDR3 length: 15; clone size: few; D gene: TRBD1; CDR3 protein: CASSPDRVRDYGYTF; CDR3 DNA: TGTGCCAGCAGCCCTGACAGGGTTAGGGACTATGGCTACACCTTC
J gene: TRBJ2-7; V gene: TRBV7-2; CDR3 length: 14; clone size: many; D gene: NA; CDR3 protein: CASSLGATRDEQYF; CDR3 DNA: TGTGCCAGCAGCTTAGGGGCTACCCGAGACGAGCAGTACTTC
J gene: TRBJ1-2; V gene: TRBV5-5; CDR3 length: 13; clone size: few; D gene: NA; CDR3 protein: CASSVSGNYGYTF; CDR3 DNA: TGTGCCAGCAGCGTATCGGGAAACTATGGCTACACCTTC
J gene: TRBJ1-5; V gene: TRBV27; CDR3 length: 16; clone size: many; D gene: NA; CDR3 protein: CASMREGLNSNQPQHF; CDR3 DNA: TGTGCCAGCATGAGGGAGGGGTTGAATAGCAATCAGCCCCAGCATTTT
J gene: TRBJ1-6; V gene: TRBV12-3/TRBV12-4; CDR3 length: 15; clone size: many; D gene: NA; CDR3 protein: CASRPGIRGNSPLHF; CDR3 DNA: TGTGCCAGCAGACCAGGGATCCGTGGTAATTCACCCCTCCACTTT
J gene: TRBJ2-5; V gene: TRBV3-1; CDR3 length: 16; clone size: many; D gene: NA; CDR3 protein: CASSQKAGAIQETQYF; CDR3 DNA: TGTGCCAGCAGCCAAAAAGCAGGGGCTATTCAAGAGACCCAGTACTTC
J gene: TRBJ1-5; V gene: TRBV27; CDR3 length: 13; clone size: many; D gene: NA; CDR3 protein: CASSFYSNQPQHF; CDR3 DNA: TGTGCCAGCAGTTTTTATAGCAATCAGCCCCAGCATTTT